Sequencing of this T cell receptor (beta chain) was carried out in a study of graft-versus-host responses after intestinal transplantation. Background on the study: Grafts were multivisceral, liver-intestinal, or isolated intestinal. All recipients were given anti-thymocyte globulin induction, and tacrolimus and steroids were then administered for around three years.

Of note for this clone: The antigen remains unidentified.

The length of the CDR3 is 14 residues. The V end lost 5 bases, the J end lost 0 bases, and 10 bases lay between the germline ends. The germline V gene has CDR1 SGHRS and CDR2 YFSETQ. The data were produced by immunoSEQ multiplex PCR, yet TCRdb's version contains in-frame clones alone and is incomplete. The sample contains about 91,000 clones, less than 95% of which appear only once. The material was unstimulated CD4+ T cells sorted from spleen or lymph node cells, obtained before transplant. V and J are TRBV5-1 and TRBJ2-3; D not resolved. This TCR was recovered from a human donor who was the organ donor for an intestinal transplant. CDR3 in amino acids: CASRPQTSTDTQYF. The CDR3 coding sequence is TGCGCCAGCAGACCCCAGACTAGCACAGATACGCAGTATTTT.